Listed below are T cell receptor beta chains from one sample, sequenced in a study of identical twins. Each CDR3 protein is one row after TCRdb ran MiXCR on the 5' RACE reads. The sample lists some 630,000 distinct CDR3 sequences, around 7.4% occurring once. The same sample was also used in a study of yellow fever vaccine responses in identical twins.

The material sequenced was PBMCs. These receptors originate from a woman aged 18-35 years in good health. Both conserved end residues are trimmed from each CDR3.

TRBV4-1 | ASSQEGVERGGTGELF
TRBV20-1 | SARARERAYEQY
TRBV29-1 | SILGQGGRDTEAF
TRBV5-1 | ASSLTGLAVGEQF
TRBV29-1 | SASGRDVEQF
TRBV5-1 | ASSFGGRLTDTQY
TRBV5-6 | ASGPGLAYEQY
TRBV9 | ASSVVPVTGNEQF
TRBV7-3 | ASSSQGLAADTQY
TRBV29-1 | SVEKGQGGGYT
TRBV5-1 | ASGKPVAGIKETQY
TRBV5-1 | ASSSPTGYEQF
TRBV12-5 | ASGLTPDKWRPTGELF
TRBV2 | ASSEEFMNTEAF
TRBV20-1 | SALQAWAADTQY
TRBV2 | ASKGGAQETQY
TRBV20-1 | SALRGNSPLH
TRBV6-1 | ASSQDRGQGEAF
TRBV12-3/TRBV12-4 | ASSRGSYEAF
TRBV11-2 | ASSQRTSGSYNEQF
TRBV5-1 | ASSTDRGGGDTEAF
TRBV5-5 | ASSSLADLAKNIQY
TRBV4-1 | ASSRLSRQGSNYGYT
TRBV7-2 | ASSPRAAGNTIY
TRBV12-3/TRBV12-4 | ASTRTGGLNDEQF
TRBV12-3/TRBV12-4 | ASRSRLAGMADTQY
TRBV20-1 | SAAPVAWGTEAF
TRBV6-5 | ASSYGVSGAYEQY
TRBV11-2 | ASSLAGTILNEQF
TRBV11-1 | ASSLWGDTGELDEKLF
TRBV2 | ASKTDTAQHTEAF
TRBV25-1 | ASSDGNSFVSGELF
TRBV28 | ASSVAGTGAYNEQF
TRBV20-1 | SARKGLDSPLH
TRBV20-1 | SEIRTSGGVRDTQY
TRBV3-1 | ASSQRSRERNEQF
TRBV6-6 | ASMGGTGELF
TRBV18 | ASSPRRGLAGGNEQF
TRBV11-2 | ASSSHPISGGSYNEQF
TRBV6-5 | ASSYSDFGSQY